The T cell receptor beta chain described here comes from a study of T-cell reconstitution after alpha-beta-depleted transplantation in children. Unique molecular identifiers were used in preparing the TCRbeta library. TCRdb re-analysed the PCR reads in MiXCR, keeping a single row per CDR3 protein. The table shows 530,000 or so distinct CDR3 sequences, with 20% to 30% occurring only once. As concerns this clonotype: Its antigen is as yet unknown.

Trimming pared 0 bases from V and 1 base from J, leaving 11 bases between. The CDR3 consists of 16 residues. Germline CDR1 reads SGHRS; CDR2 reads YFSETQ. Overall study results and limits: At day 60, the high TCRbeta diversity found in some patients originated from recipient T cells and thymic progenitors that had survived.

The source is a boy younger than two with Wiskott-Aldrich syndrome, due to receive a stem cell transplant. This sample comprised PBMCs, obtained before TCRalphabeta/CD19-depleted stem cell transplant. This chain links TRBV5-1 with TRBJ2-1; D might be TRBD2 (6 bases). Here the CDR3 reads CASSLGVLASYNEQFF. For the CDR3, the DNA is TGCGCCAGCAGCTTGGGTGTCCTAGCGTCCTACAATGAGCAGTTCTTC.